This paragraph covers one T cell receptor (beta chain) sequence. Its antigen is currently unknown. The entry originates in a study of cytomegalovirus exposure and HLA in healthy donors. Study-level points and caveats: Confirmation was obtained in vitro that a few CMV-associated chains are specific for CMV antigens. It was reported in a later analysis that an Asian-associated ancestry cluster showed fewer N-insertions than the approximately 670-donor mean.

This PCR relied on a set of 60 Vbeta primers and 13 Jbeta primers. The protocol was immunoSEQ multiplex PCR, while the TCRdb copy is restricted to in-frame clones and leaves out a portion. The sample contains some 98,000 clones, about 74% of which appear only once. CDR1 is SGHAT and CDR2 is FQNNGV in the germline V gene. V lost 2 bases, J lost 2 bases, and 10 bases lay in between. CDR3 length: 15 amino acids. The V call is TRBV11-2, the J call TRBJ1-3; D perhaps matches TRBD1 (6 bases). Sequenced material: PBMCs. The receptor was isolated from a female donor in good health and CMV-seronegative. CDR3 in DNA: TGTGCCAGCAGCTTAAGGACAGCCCCTGGAAACACCATATATTTT. As protein: CASSLRTAPGNTIYF.